This TCR beta chain was identified during a study of CD4 T cells in relation to SARS-CoV-2 and coronaviruses. Overall study: After 10 to 11 days of antigen culture, PBMC TCR beta CDR3s were sequenced. Broader study findings: Compared with monoreactive clones, crossreactive clones showed significantly weaker SARS-CoV-2 expansion.

CDR1 and CDR2 (germline): SGHDT, YYEEEE. The CDR3 runs to 12 residues. Only in-frame clones appear in the TCRdb table, and some are missing; sequencing was by immunoSEQ multiplex PCR. The sample lists about 21,000 clones, approximately 80% seen once, with roughly a sixth in the top ten. Note on this clone: No antigen is known for it. An end of the junction differs from the germline gene, which may be a read error.

Unexposed donor CD4+ T cells date from 2011-2018, before the COVID-19 pandemic. Isolation of CD4+ T cells took place after approximately 10 days in culture. Cells permitting, SARS-CoV-2 S/N and four cold-coronavirus spikes were tested on unexposed-donor CD4+ T cells. A few million PBMCs per well were cultured with approximately 10 IU/ml IL-2. The sample was CD4+ T cells from PBMCs, cultured in vitro. This clonotype was obtained from a human donor in good health. The chain combines TRBV5-6 with TRBJ1-2; 8 positions match TRBD1. CDR3 in amino acids: CASSFSDRASGF. CDR3 coding DNA: TGTGCCAGCAGCTTTTCGGACAGGGCCAGTGGTTTC.